This T cell receptor beta chain appears in the sequencing data of a study of T cell responses to AZD1222 COVID-19 vaccine. General study points: Most donors were white British and more were female, and clonal diversity was possibly underestimated. Among AZD1222 vaccinees, only 5 to 7 were seropositive at baseline. A reported finding is that nearly half of spike-specific TCRs target unmutated variant regions. Repertoire samples came only from after the peak T cell response.

Produced via immunoSEQ multiplex PCR; TCRdb's table is partial and in-frame only. The sample carries tens of thousands of clones, over 80% recorded once. This CDR3 contains 16 residues. From germline, CDR1 is SGHTS and CDR2 YDEGEE. Trimming at V came to 5 bases and at J to 6 bases, leaving 7 bases not matched to a gene. Comments on this clone: Its antigen is not identified.

The chain has TRBV5-8 and TRBJ2-2; 13 positions match TRBD2. The material sequenced was peripheral blood, taken 28 days after the second dose of the MenACWY control vaccine. The receptor's source is an adult who received the MenACWY meningococcal vaccine as a control. DNA for the CDR3: TGTGCCAGCAGTCGTGGACTAGCGGGAGTCCCCGGGGAGCTGTTTTTT. Translation: CASSRGLAGVPGELFF.